Listed here is a single T cell receptor (beta chain). The CDR3 loop spans 13 amino acids. V was clipped by 4 bases and J by 3 bases, with 10 bases between them. Germline CDR1 is SGHTA and CDR2 is FQGNSA. TCRdb keeps only in-frame clones here, not all; method: immunoSEQ multiplex PCR. The sample lists roughly 330,000 clones, approximately 90% occurring once. This specimen belongs to a study of cytomegalovirus exposure and HLA in healthy donors. The V and J genes are TRBV7-2 and TRBJ2-7; D unresolved. The sequencing input was PBMCs. This TCR derives from a woman aged 25 to 39 in good health and CMV-seropositive. Written as DNA, the CDR3 is TGTGCCAGCAGCTCTGCGTATGTCTACGAGCAGTACTTC. Protein: CASSSAYVYEQYF.